These 13 T cell receptor beta chains were sequenced from one sample in a study of blood T cell repertoires in COVID-19. Clones were read by immunoSEQ multiplex PCR, and TCRdb kept only the in-frame ones, dropping some. This sample yields 390,000 or so clones, of which roughly nine tenths are seen a single time; 1% belongs to the top ten. Material: PBMCs or T cells enriched from blood (not recorded which). Source of these receptors: a man aged 18 to 29 who had recovered from COVID-19.

J is TRBJ2-6 and V is TRBV6-5; possible D gene TRBD2, 5 bases. The V end was cut by 2 bases, the J end by 3 bases, with 11 bases between. The CDR3 spans 16 residues. Germline V CDR1 and CDR2: MNHEY, SVGAGI. In DNA form, the CDR3 reads TGTGCCAGCAGTTACCGTCTCGGGGTTGGGGCCAACGTCCTGACTTTC. It encodes CASSYRLGVGANVLTF.

Of note for this clone: The same CDR3 can be traced to other DNA sequences in this sample. The chain carries TRBV28 and TRBJ1-5; maybe TRBD1 (5 bases). Trimming pared 8 bases from V and 5 bases from J, leaving 10 bases between. The CDR3 covers 12 residues. Germline CDR1 is MDHEN and CDR2 is SYDVKM. The CDR3 reads CASRGGDQPQHF. Here the CDR3 DNA reads TGTGCCAGCCGGGGCGGGGATCAGCCCCAGCATTTT.

The J gene is TRBJ1-1, the V gene TRBV7-7; 8 positions agree with TRBD1. V trimming: 1 base; J trimming: 5 bases; junction bases outside the gene matches: 0. The germline CDR1 and CDR2 sequences are SSHAT and FNYEAQ (reference sequence). This CDR3 contains 13 residues. CDR3 region: CASSLGTGTEAFF. The CDR3 DNA reads as TGTGCCAGCAGCTTAGGGACAGGGACTGAAGCTTTCTTT.

V and J are TRBV15 and TRBJ2-3, with D possibly TRBD2 on 5 matching bases. The CDR3 contains 15 residues. Germline V lookup: CDR1 LNHNV, CDR2 YYDKDF (reference sequence). The germline V and J ends were trimmed by 3 bases and 6 bases, with 16 bases remaining between them. The CDR3: CATSRKVDLADTQYF. The DNA of the CDR3 is TGTGCCACCAGCAGGAAAGTGGACTTAGCGGATACGCAGTATTTT.

The chain uses TRBV24-1 and TRBJ1-2; possibly TRBD1 for D (6 bases). The CDR3 has 15 residues. Per germline, CDR1 KGHDR and CDR2 SFDVKD. V was cut by 6 bases and J by 6 bases, with 19 bases left in between. CDR3 bases: TGTGCCACCAGTCTCGCGCTCCAGGGGCTCCATGGCTACACCTTC. Protein product: CATSLALQGLHGYTF.

V and J are TRBV7-2 and TRBJ1-4, with D maybe TRBD1 (6 bases). Germline V gene sequence: CDR1 SGHTA, CDR2 FQGNSA. Trimming removed 6 bases from V and 4 bases from J, with 15 bases in between. The CDR3 contains 15 residues. CDR3 protein: CASRSQGLYNEKLFF. In DNA form, the CDR3 reads TGTGCCAGCAGGAGCCAGGGGCTTTATAATGAAAAACTGTTTTTT.

The table lists this clone with a few counts. CDR3 protein: CAISDFGTGASGNTIYF. CDR3 nucleotides: TGTGCCATCAGTGATTTCGGGACAGGGGCCTCTGGAAACACCATATATTTT. The chain couples TRBV10-3 to TRBJ1-3, with TRBD1 identical over 10 bases. Germline V gene sequence: CDR1 ENHRY, CDR2 SYGVKD. J lost 0 bases, V lost 3 bases, and 5 bases had no gene match. The CDR3 has 17 residues.

This chain uses TRBV27 with TRBJ1-1, with TRBD1 identical over 7 bases. Trimming at V came to 5 bases and at J to 11 bases, leaving 11 bases not matched to a gene. CDR1 MNHEY and CDR2 SMNVEV come from the germline V gene (reference sequence). The length of the CDR3 is 13 residues. In DNA, the CDR3 is TGTGCCAGCAGTCTGACGCTAGGGGGCGAGGCTTTCTTT. This gives the protein CASSLTLGGEAFF.

This chain's CDR3 is CASSFRSAGELFF. In DNA, the CDR3 is TGTGCCAGCAGTTTCCGGTCGGCCGGGGAGCTGTTTTTT. The chain carries TRBV27 and TRBJ2-2; D not resolved. This CDR3 is built from 13 residues. V was pared by 3 bases and J by 6 bases, with 8 bases between. Germline values: CDR1 MNHEY, CDR2 SMNVEV (reference sequence).

This clone was seen just once. This chain connects TRBV2 to TRBJ1-1; tentative D call: TRBD1 (6 bases). Trimming pared 10 bases from V and 2 bases from J, leaving 14 bases between. Germline-derived CDR1 and CDR2 are SNHLY and FYNNEI. This CDR3 is 13 amino acids long. CDR3 DNA sequence: TGTGCCAACACCGGGACATCTAACACTGAAGCTTTCTTT. Its protein is CANTGTSNTEAFF.

The chain carries TRBV4-2 and TRBJ2-7, with D maybe TRBD2 (6 bases). CDR3 size: 19 residues. The germline V and J ends were trimmed by 5 bases and 5 bases, with 31 bases remaining between them. Germline V gene sequence: CDR1 LGHNA, CDR2 YNFKEQ. The CDR3 nucleotides read TGTGCCAGCAGCACCCGTGCGGGACGGGGGAAGGGAGTCCTGGACGAGCAGTACTTC. Translation: CASSTRAGRGKGVLDEQYF.

V and J are TRBV5-4 and TRBJ2-5; no clear D gene. V shed 4 bases and J shed 1 base, with 2 bases lying between them. Germline CDR1 is SGHNT and CDR2 is YYREEE (reference sequence). There are 11 residues in the CDR3. The CDR3 is CASSLQETQYF. The CDR3 nucleotides are TGTGCCAGCAGCCTCCAAGAGACCCAGTACTTC.

V is TRBV28 and J is TRBJ2-3, with 9 bases lining up with TRBD2. Germline CDR1 reads MDHEN; CDR2 reads SYDVKM. The V segment lost 4 bases and the J segment 1 base; nucleotides outside the gene matches: 3. The CDR3 contains 15 residues. In DNA form, the CDR3 reads TGTGCCAGCAGTTCGGTAGCGGGAGGCACAGATACGCAGTATTTT. Translation: CASSSVAGGTDTQYF.